Listed below are T cell receptor beta chains from one sample, sequenced in a study of shared clonotypes between healthy human individuals. TCRdb keeps only in-frame clones here, not all; method: immunoSEQ multiplex PCR. The sample lists 2,500,000 or so clones, 90% to 95% occurring once. The sequenced sample was naive CD4+ T cells from PBMCs. The receptors come from a young man in good health. Some clones in this sample may be carry-over from other donors' samples. The CDR3 runs from the conserved cysteine through the conserved F or W. Each record gives: J gene, V gene, D gene, clone size, CDR3 DNA, CDR3 protein. The D gene is left open where the match is weak. Not every row has a clone size; where given, it reads once, few, many or a size class.

>TRBJ1-2|TRBV4-3|TRBD1|NA
TGCGCCAGCAGCCAAGTGACAGGGGCGACAAACTATGGCTACACCTTC
CASSQVTGATNYGYTF
>TRBJ2-7|TRBV27|NA|NA
TGTGCCAGCAGTTGGCGGGACACCTACGAGCAGTACTTC
CASSWRDTYEQYF
>TRBJ1-5|TRBV27|NA|NA
TGTGCCAGCAGGATCCTCGGGGGGGCCGATAGCAATCAGCCCCAGCATTTT
CASRILGGADSNQPQHF
>TRBJ2-1|TRBV2|NA|NA
TGTGCCAGCGGGGCAGGCTTCGAGCAGTTCTTC
CASGAGFEQFF
>TRBJ1-1|TRBV15|NA|once
TGTGCCACCAGCAGAGATCCTAACACTGAAGCTTTCTTT
CATSRDPNTEAFF
>TRBJ2-5|TRBV11-2|TRBD2|NA
TGTGCCAGCAGCTCCCCTATAGCGGGAGGTTTAGAGACCCAGTACTTC
CASSSPIAGGLETQYF
>TRBJ2-1|TRBV6-1|NA|once
TGTGCCAGCAGTGAAGGCCAGGGGTCCCTGGGGTTCTTC
CASSEGQGSLGFF
>TRBJ2-3|TRBV7-3|TRBD1|NA
TGTGCCAGCAGCTTAGGGGACAGGGCTACAGATACGCAGTATTTT
CASSLGDRATDTQYF
>TRBJ1-3|TRBV28|NA|NA
TGTGCCAGCAGTTTACCCCGAGACTCTGGAAACACCATATATTTT
CASSLPRDSGNTIYF
>TRBJ2-3|TRBV4-3|NA|NA
TGCGCCAGCAGCCGAAAACTGCCGGGGCCAGATATGGCAGATACGCAGTATTTT
CASSRKLPGPDMADTQYF
>TRBJ2-3|TRBV28|TRBD2|once
TGTGCCAGCAGTTCGCTGACTAGCGGGAGGGCGGGTGATACGCAGTATTTT
CASSSLTSGRAGDTQYF
>TRBJ1-5|TRBV6-5|NA|NA
TGTGCCAGCAGACTCGGAAGGGGCAATCAGCCCCAGCATTTT
CASRLGRGNQPQHF
>TRBJ1-1|TRBV9|TRBD1|NA
TGTGCCAGCAGCGTCATGGGACAGGGTCCCGCTTTCTTT
CASSVMGQGPAFF
>TRBJ1-5|TRBV15|TRBD1|few
TGTGCCACCAGCAGAGTAACGGGACAGGGTGGGCCCCAGCATTTT
CATSRVTGQGGPQHF
>TRBJ2-1|TRBV7-9|NA|NA
TGTGCCAGCAGCTTAGTGTCAGTAAACGAGCAGTTCTTC
CASSLVSVNEQFF
>TRBJ1-3|TRBV7-9|TRBD1|NA
TGTGCCAGCAGCTCACAGGGGATCTCTGGAAACACCATATATTTT
CASSSQGISGNTIYF
>TRBJ2-3|TRBV7-9|TRBD2|NA
TGTGCCAGCAGCTTAGCGAGACTAGCGGGCACAGATACGCAGTATTTT
CASSLARLAGTDTQYF
>TRBJ2-6|TRBV19|NA|NA
TGTGCCAGTAGTATCCCCGGTGCGGCTGGAGGGACTGGGGCCAACGTCCTGACTTTC
CASSIPGAAGGTGANVLTF
>TRBJ2-3|TRBV5-6|NA|NA
TGTGCCAGCAGCCAGTACACCAGCACAGATACGCAGTATTTT
CASSQYTSTDTQYF
>TRBJ2-3|TRBV19|TRBD2|NA
TGTGCCAGTAGTCCCCCGGGACTAGCGGCGCAGTATTTT
CASSPPGLAAQYF
>TRBJ2-7|TRBV7-9|TRBD1|NA
TGTGCCAGCAGCCAGCGGGACAGGGGGAACGAGCAGTACTTC
CASSQRDRGNEQYF
>TRBJ1-5|TRBV7-9|NA|few
TGTGCCAGCAGCTTAGCGGGGGGGAGCCAGCATTTT
CASSLAGGSQHF
>TRBJ2-2|TRBV4-3|TRBD1|once
TGCGCCAGCAGCCGTCAACCCGGGACAGGGGGCGATGAGACCGGGGAGCTGTTTTTT
CASSRQPGTGGDETGELFF
>TRBJ1-1|TRBV4-2|TRBD1|NA
TGTGCCAGCAGCCAGCGACCCGGCGGACAGGGAAACACTGAAGCTTTCTTT
CASSQRPGGQGNTEAFF
>TRBJ1-2|TRBV28|TRBD1|NA
TGTGCCAGCGGGACAGGTCCGTGGTATGGCTACACCTTC
CASGTGPWYGYTF
>TRBJ2-7|TRBV30|NA|NA
TGTGCCTGGAGTGGGAGTCAGCAAATCCCCTTAGAGCAGTACTTC
CAWSGSQQIPLEQYF
>TRBJ1-4|TRBV2|NA|NA
TGTGCCAGCCTGAGAGGGGTTGGCGAAAAACTGTTTTTT
CASLRGVGEKLFF
>TRBJ2-1|TRBV7-3|NA|NA
TGTGCCAGCGGTCTCGGCGCGGACTCCTACAATGAGCAGTTCTTC
CASGLGADSYNEQFF
>TRBJ1-1|TRBV6-5|TRBD1|few
TGTGCCAGCAGTTTAACTACAGGGGGCAGAGCTTTCTTT
CASSLTTGGRAFF
>TRBJ1-1|TRBV9|TRBD1|NA
TGTGCCAGCAGCACCACAGGGGATGGTACTGAAGCTTTCTTT
CASSTTGDGTEAFF
>TRBJ1-1|TRBV10-3|NA|NA
TGTGCCATCAGTGAGTCCCTTCCGGGGGGGACTGAAGCTTTCTTT
CAISESLPGGTEAFF
>TRBJ2-3|TRBV18|NA|NA
TGTGCCAGCTCAGGCGTTACTAGCACAGATACGCAGTATTTT
CASSGVTSTDTQYF
>TRBJ2-7|TRBV6-1|NA|NA
TGTGCCAGCAGCCGGGACGGATACTACGAGCAGTACTTC
CASSRDGYYEQYF
>TRBJ1-1|TRBV4-1|NA|NA
TGCGCCAGCAGCCAAGTTCCGACGGGAGTCGTTAGAGCTTTCTTT
CASSQVPTGVVRAFF
>TRBJ2-3|TRBV7-2|NA|NA
TGTGCCAGCAGCTTAGCGCGGGGCAGTGCTAGCACAGATACGCAGTATTTT
CASSLARGSASTDTQYF
>TRBJ2-1|TRBV6-5|NA|NA
TGTGCCAGCAGTTACTTAGTATTCGGGAATGAGCAGTTCTTC
CASSYLVFGNEQFF
>TRBJ1-5|TRBV28|TRBD1|NA
TGTGCCAGCAGTTTATTTCGCCGAACCGGGACAGGGGTAGGTCAGCCCCAGCATTTT
CASSLFRRTGTGVGQPQHF
>TRBJ1-4|TRBV7-2|NA|NA
TGTGCCAGCAGCTTAAACAGGGCCATTGGGGAAAAACTGTTTTTT
CASSLNRAIGEKLFF
>TRBJ2-5|TRBV6-1|TRBD2|NA
TGTGCCAGCAGCAGCGGGAGGGGTGAGACCCAGTACTTC
CASSSGRGETQYF
>TRBJ2-1|TRBV9|TRBD2|NA
TGTGCCAGCACGGCTAGCGGCGACAATGAGCAGTTCTTC
CASTASGDNEQFF
>TRBJ2-1|TRBV7-9|TRBD2|NA
TGTGCCAGCAGTCCCCCGGGGGGAAATGAGCAGTTCTTC
CASSPPGGNEQFF
>TRBJ1-4|TRBV14|NA|NA
TGTGCCAGCAGCCGCGTCCATGAAAAACTGTTTTTT
CASSRVHEKLFF
>TRBJ2-5|TRBV7-7|NA|NA
TGTGCCAGCAGCAAAACTCAGGGAGGAGAGACCCAGTACTTC
CASSKTQGGETQYF
>TRBJ2-7|TRBV27|NA|NA
TGTGCCAGCAGTTGGGGCTTCGAGCAGTACTTC
CASSWGFEQYF
>TRBJ1-6|TRBV9|TRBD1|NA
TGTGCCAGCAGCGGAGGGGGCAGAGTTTCACCCCTCCACTTT
CASSGGGRVSPLHF
>TRBJ2-7|TRBV30|TRBD2|NA
TGTGCCTGGGCGACTAGCGGGCCCTACGAGCAGTACTTC
CAWATSGPYEQYF
>TRBJ2-2|TRBV28|TRBD2|NA
TGTGCCAGCAGTTCCCCGCCGGGGGGGGAACGGAACACCGGGGAGCTGTTTTTT
CASSSPPGGERNTGELFF
>TRBJ1-2|TRBV5-4|NA|NA
TGTGCCAGCAGCGGAGGGACCCCGGGAACTAACTATGGCTACACCTTC
CASSGGTPGTNYGYTF
>TRBJ2-5|TRBV28|TRBD1|NA
TGTGCCAGCAGTTCCCGGACAGGGGGCGTGCAGGAGCAGTACTTC
CASSSRTGGVQEQYF
>TRBJ1-2|TRBV20-1|NA|NA
TGCAGTGCCAGAGGGAGCTATGGCTACACCTTC
CSARGSYGYTF